This T cell receptor beta chain was found in a study of human T cells and chemical hapten exposure. The germline V gene has CDR1 LGHDT and CDR2 YNNKEL (reference sequence). The V end was cut by 4 bases, the J end by 2 bases, with 16 bases between. The CDR3 extends over 16 amino acids. This clonotype was observed many times. TCRdb itself ran the 5' RACE reads through MiXCR, one entry per CDR3 protein. This sample has some 150,000 distinct CDR3 sequences, with 3.5% to 5% found just once. Unfractionated whole blood was the source from which total RNA was extracted. The chain combines TRBV3-1 with TRBJ2-3; D unclear. This receptor was identified in a female donor in good health. The CDR3 sequence: CASSPGLGPFTDTQYF. The CDR3 nucleotides read TGTGCCAGCAGCCCGGGCCTTGGCCCGTTCACAGATACGCAGTATTTT.